These 9 T cell receptor beta chains were all obtained from the same sample, sequenced in a study of cytomegalovirus exposure and HLA in healthy donors. 13 Jbeta primers and 60 Vbeta primers were used for the PCR. Using immunoSEQ multiplex PCR, the repertoire was profiled, and TCRdb retains in-frame clones only, with some absent. The repertoire holds 95,000 to 150,000 clones, with 17% as singletons. The sample comprised PBMCs. The receptors derive from a female donor in good health and CMV-seropositive.

There are a few counts of this clone. The CDR3 bases are TGTGCCAGCAGCCCCGTGTCGGATACGCAGTATTTT. Translated: CASSPVSDTQYF. The J gene is TRBJ2-3, the V gene TRBV7-8; D not certain. Trimming left V 5 bases short and J 6 bases short, with 9 bases between. The germline CDR1 and CDR2 sequences are SGHVS and FQNEAQ. The CDR3 runs 12 residues.

V gene TRBV27 combines with J gene TRBJ2-5, with 8 bases aligning to TRBD2. There are 15 residues in the CDR3. Trimming took 3 bases from V and 0 from J; bases not matched to a gene: 3. Germline values: CDR1 MNHEY, CDR2 SMNVEV (reference sequence). The CDR3 nucleotides are TGTGCCAGCAGTTTTTATAGCGGGAACCAAGAGACCCAGTACTTC. Protein sequence: CASSFYSGNQETQYF.

This clone was counted only a few times. The chain's CDR3 is CASSFTTSGGVDEQFF. CDR3 coding DNA: TGTGCCAGCAGCTTCACTACTAGCGGGGGGGTTGATGAGCAGTTCTTC. The chain recombines TRBV7-9 with TRBJ2-1; TRBD2 agrees at 13 bases. Germline V gives CDR1 SEHNR, CDR2 FQNEAQ (reference sequence). This CDR3 has 16 amino acids. Unmatched junction bases numbered 7, after V lost 3 bases and J lost 8 bases.

The sample holds a few counts of this clone. The chain links TRBV2 to TRBJ2-7; D call uncertain. CDR3 length: 13 residues. From germline, CDR1 is SNHLY and CDR2 FYNNEI. Between the trimmed V and J ends, which lost 2 bases and 4 bases, there was a span of 9 bases. CDR3 DNA: TGTGCCAGCAGTGAACTAGGTGCGTACGAGCAGTACTTC. Translated: CASSELGAYEQYF.

This clone was seen a handful of times. The chain combines TRBV4-2 with TRBJ1-1; no reliable D call. The CDR3 sequence is 14 residues long. V gave up 1 base and J gave up 5 bases, with 11 bases separating them. Germline assignment: CDR1 LGHNA and CDR2 YNFKEQ. The CDR3 here is CASSQVEGTTEAFF. As DNA, the CDR3 is TGTGCCAGCAGCCAAGTGGAGGGTACGACTGAAGCTTTCTTT.

This clone came up a few times. The genes are TRBV5-6 and TRBJ2-1; no firm D call. Deletions cut 4 bases from V and 5 bases from J, with 7 bases between. Germline-derived CDR1 and CDR2 are SGHDT and YYEEEE. The CDR3 runs 12 residues. CDR3 coding DNA: TGTGCCAGCAGCCACTTCGACAATGAGCAGTTCTTC. Translating gives CASSHFDNEQFF. Supplemented by reference TRBV5-6 and TRBJ2-1, the full variable domain reads DAGVTQSPTHLIKTRGQQVTLRCSPKSGHDTVSWYQQALGQGPQFIFQYYEEEERQRGNFPDRFSGHQFPNYSSELNVNALLLGDSALYLCASSHFDNEQFFGPGTRLTVL.

The V call is TRBV18, the J call TRBJ1-1; D remains unclear. This CDR3 comprises 13 residues. Germline-derived CDR1 and CDR2 are KGHSH and LQKENI. The V end was cut by 3 bases, the J end by 9 bases, with 14 bases between. The CDR3 bases are TGTGCCAGCTCACCTTCTGACACACGTCAAGCTTTCTTT. Encoded protein: CASSPSDTRQAFF.

The V call is TRBV2, the J call TRBJ1-5; 10 positions agree with TRBD1. CDR1 is SNHLY and CDR2 is FYNNEI in the germline V gene. V shed 6 bases and J 7 bases; nucleotides not matched to a gene: 9. The CDR3 sequence is 15 residues long. CDR3 nucleotide sequence: TGTGCCAGCAGAGCCGGGACAGGGGTGGGGCAGCCCCAGCATTTT. It is translated as CASRAGTGVGQPQHF.

The V gene is TRBV14, the J gene TRBJ2-7; the match to TRBD2 covers 8 bases. CDR1 SGHDN and CDR2 FVKESK come from the germline V gene. J gave up 7 bases and V 4 bases, and 6 bases lay outside the gene matches. CDR3 size: 13 residues. Here the CDR3 DNA reads TGTGCCAGCAGCCCCAGGACTAGCAGTGAGCAGTACTTC. Residues: CASSPRTSSEQYF. The full variable domain, completed using reference TRBV14 and TRBJ2-7, is EAGVTQFPSHSVIEKGQTVTLRCDPISGHDNLYWYRRVMGKEIKFLLHFVKESKQDESGMPNNRFLAERTGGTYSTLKVQPAELEDSGVYFCASSPRTSSEQYFGPGTRLTVT.